Listed below are T cell receptor beta chains from one sample, sequenced in a study of blood T cell repertoires in COVID-19. Some clones are missing from TCRdb's copy, which holds only in-frame ones; the method was immunoSEQ multiplex PCR. In the table there are tens of thousands of clones, around nine tenths of which are singletons. Sequencing was performed on peripheral blood. The receptors shown here come from a man in his fifties or sixties with acute or convalescent COVID-19. CDR3s include the opening cysteine and the closing phenylalanine or tryptophan. Each record gives: J gene, V gene, CDR3 protein.

TRBJ2-7 | TRBV7-8 | CASSLLSGQGAYEQYF
TRBJ2-7 | TRBV6-5 | CASSYSGTRSSYEQYF
TRBJ2-3 | TRBV27 | CASSLLGAGTTTDTQYF
TRBJ1-3 | TRBV9 | CASSEGQGSGNTIYF
TRBJ1-2 | TRBV11-3 | CASSGPGNYGYTF
TRBJ2-1 | TRBV9 | CASSVEGGAYNEQFF
TRBJ2-5 | TRBV11-2 | CASSSHRGSETQYF
TRBJ2-1 | TRBV7-2 | CASSSDITSYNEQFF
TRBJ1-3 | TRBV18 | CASSPSRAGNTIYF
TRBJ2-6 | TRBV7-2 | CASSLAPGLVRGGASGANVLTF
TRBJ2-3 | TRBV12-3/TRBV12-4 | CASRTSGVDTQYF
TRBJ1-2 | TRBV12-3/TRBV12-4 | CASSPSGRSGYTF
TRBJ2-7 | TRBV13 | CASSLGSPLAGANYEQYF
TRBJ1-1 | TRBV27 | CASYTGVTGNTEAFF
TRBJ1-5 | TRBV19 | CASSKGTGPQHF
TRBJ1-1 | TRBV5-8 | CASSSGQGNTEAFF
TRBJ1-6 | TRBV19 | CASSTPGQWNSPLHF
TRBJ2-2 | TRBV14 | CASSRIRGPTGELFF
TRBJ2-3 | TRBV10-3 | CASRGGTSTDTQYF
TRBJ1-2 | TRBV18 | CASSRPGTSVNYGYTF
TRBJ2-5 | TRBV9 | CASSVGLAGRETQYF
TRBJ2-2 | TRBV2 | CASMAGPTGELFF
TRBJ1-5 | TRBV12-3/TRBV12-4 | CASSSGERPQHF
TRBJ1-5 | TRBV4-3 | CASSPQGGNQPQHF
TRBJ2-2 | TRBV7-2 | CASSVYTGELFF
TRBJ1-1 | TRBV6-5 | CASSYSRGGGTEAFF
TRBJ1-1 | TRBV18 | CASSRNSGQLNTEAFF
TRBJ2-7 | TRBV4-3 | CASSQESQLAGAPTEQYF
TRBJ2-5 | TRBV4-2 | CASSPYVARSETQYF
TRBJ1-5 | TRBV6-2/TRBV6-3 | CASSSPQGHQPQHF
TRBJ1-1 | TRBV18 | CASSPQGETEAFF
TRBJ2-1 | TRBV9 | CASSAPTSGGLLSSYNEQFF
TRBJ1-1 | TRBV6-5 | CASNKFRENTEAFF
TRBJ1-1 | TRBV6-1 | CASSERRLQAFF
TRBJ2-1 | TRBV18 | CASSTQTGKINEQFF
TRBJ2-5 | TRBV27 | CASSLRLVRGSKIETQYF
TRBJ1-4 | TRBV27 | CASSLYQGMANEKLFF
TRBJ1-2 | TRBV5-4 | CASFPTGMSGYTF
TRBJ1-2 | TRBV28 | CASSFGSSNGYTF
TRBJ1-2 | TRBV5-4 | CASSSSTGNYGYTF
TRBJ2-7 | TRBV7-9 | CASSLYHEQYF
TRBJ2-7 | TRBV9 | CASSPEWRSSYEQYF
TRBJ2-3 | TRBV6-1 | CASSEWSRVSTDTQYF
TRBJ2-7 | TRBV29-1 | CSVEVWDRGREQYF
TRBJ1-6 | TRBV6-1 | CASSAHFLTGTGNSPLHF
TRBJ2-4 | TRBV4-1 | CASTRLAGTRGKNIQYF
TRBJ2-5 | TRBV25-1 | CASSEWSRGGGQETQYF
TRBJ2-2 | TRBV3-1/TRBV3-2 | CASSQYAGGRTGELFF
TRBJ1-4 | TRBV2 | CASRRQLLNEKLFF
TRBJ1-1 | TRBV19 | CASSPGSGESTEAFF
TRBJ2-5 | TRBV5-1 | CASSLEPAQRTRMVGTQYF
TRBJ2-1 | TRBV25-1 | CASSDAGPGASSYNEQFF